The 29 T cell receptor beta chains below all came from one sample that was sequenced in a study of cytomegalovirus exposure and HLA in healthy donors. A multiplex PCR was run with 60 Vbeta primers and 13 Jbeta primers. Assay used: immunoSEQ multiplex PCR; TCRdb lists only in-frame clones, some missing. Altogether around 200,000 clones are present, 70% to 80% being singletons, with the ten largest covering 4.4%. The source material was PBMCs. The receptor set was obtained from a woman in her twenties or thirties in good health and CMV-seropositive.

The gene calls are TRBV11-2 and TRBJ2-3; 9 bases agree with TRBD2. Germline-derived CDR1 and CDR2 are SGHAT and FQNNGV. The CDR3 extends over 13 amino acids. The trim removed 5 bases at V and 14 bases at J, leaving 11 bases unmatched. The chain's CDR3 is CASSPVAGGGRYF. DNA of the CDR3: TGTGCCAGCAGCCCTGTTGCGGGAGGGGGTCGGTATTTT.

The rearrangement links TRBV5-1 to TRBJ2-1, with 9 bases matching TRBD2. The V and J ends lost 4 bases and 2 bases, in that order; junction bases with no gene match: 7. Per the germline V gene, CDR1 is SGHRS and CDR2 is YFSETQ. The CDR3 has 16 residues. CDR3 sequence reads: CASSQAGGGAYNEQFF. The CDR3 region has the DNA TGCGCCAGCAGCCAGGCGGGCGGGGGGGCCTACAATGAGCAGTTCTTC.

The gene calls are TRBV6-1 and TRBJ2-1; 7 nucleotides line up with TRBD1. V was pared by 6 bases and J by 9 bases, with 11 bases of the junction left unmatched. Germline CDR1 is MNHNS and CDR2 is SASEGT. CDR3 length: 14 amino acids. CDR3 in DNA: TGTGCCAGCAGCCCTGGACAGGCTGCGGGTGAGCAGTTCTTC. Protein product: CASSPGQAAGEQFF.

J is TRBJ2-7 and V is TRBV5-4, with 9 bases lining up with TRBD2. The V and J ends lost 3 bases and 1 base, in that order; junction bases with no gene match: 8. Per the germline V gene, CDR1 is SGHNT and CDR2 is YYREEE (reference sequence). The CDR3 is made up of 16 amino acids. The CDR3 bases are TGTGCCAGCAGCTGGGCGGGGGGGACAATATCCTACGAGCAGTACTTC. This codes for CASSWAGGTISYEQYF.

The chain couples TRBV7-6 to TRBJ2-3; D is possibly TRBD2 (6 bases). This CDR3 spans 18 amino acids. V was pared by 5 bases and J by 5 bases, with 26 bases between. Germline V lookup: CDR1 SGHVS, CDR2 FNYEAQ. Written as DNA, the CDR3 is TGTGCCAGCAGCCTGATTTCGGGGGTGAGGGAATTTGGAGATACGCAGTATTTT. This sequence encodes CASSLISGVREFGDTQYF.

The rearrangement links TRBV6-6 to TRBJ1-1, with unresolved D. Germline CDR1 reads MNHNY; CDR2 reads SVGAGI (reference sequence). There are 13 residues in the CDR3. V lost 6 bases to trimming and J lost 7 bases, with 15 bases between them. The CDR3 protein is CASSPTREGEAFF. CDR3 sequence (DNA): TGTGCCAGCAGCCCCACACGGGAGGGTGAAGCTTTCTTT.

This chain uses TRBV5-6 with TRBJ2-3; 7 bases align to TRBD2. CDR3 length: 14 amino acids. V trimming: 5 bases; J trimming: 5 bases; junction bases outside the gene matches: 8. The germline V gene encodes CDR1 SGHDT and CDR2 YYEEEE. The CDR3 protein is CASRHWGGRDTQYF. CDR3 bases: TGTGCCAGCAGACACTGGGGGGGTCGAGATACGCAGTATTTT.

This clone showed up just once. The CDR3 is CASRPGQYNYGYTF. CDR3 coding DNA: TGTGCCAGCAGACCGGGACAGTATAACTATGGCTACACCTTC. The chain employs TRBV7-2 and TRBJ1-2, with TRBD1 matching 7 bases. CDR3 length: 14 amino acids. Looked up from germline, CDR1 is SGHTA and CDR2 is FQGNSA. Trimming cost V 6 bases and J 1 base; bases outside gene matches: 5.

This chain connects TRBV6-1 to TRBJ2-2, with 8 bases lining up with TRBD2. This CDR3 contains 13 residues. The junction had 5 bases not matched to a gene; V was cut back by 10 bases and J by 4 bases. In germline, CDR1 is MNHNS, CDR2 SASEGT. The CDR3 nucleotides are TGTGCCACCGGGAGGGCGGGCACCGGGGAGCTGTTTTTT. Translation: CATGRAGTGELFF.

The rearrangement links TRBV4-1 to TRBJ2-1; D ambiguous. Germline V gene lookup returns CDR1 MGHRA and CDR2 YSYEKL. The CDR3 totals 13 residues. Trimming took 3 bases from V and 4 from J, leaving 7 bases between them. The CDR3 coding sequence is TGCGCCAGCAGCCAGCGGCCGTACAATGAGCAGTTCTTC. Translation gives CASSQRPYNEQFF.

The chain uses TRBV5-4 and TRBJ2-7; 8 bases map to TRBD1. The ends lost 4 bases at V and 0 bases at J; junction bases unmatched: 6. The CDR3 is made up of 15 amino acids. Germline CDR1 is SGHNT and CDR2 is YYREEE (reference sequence). The CDR3 DNA reads as TGTGCCAGCAGCCCCGGACAGGGCCGCTCCTACGAGCAGTACTTC. It yields the protein CASSPGQGRSYEQYF.

The V call is TRBV6-1, the J call TRBJ2-3; D is perhaps TRBD1 (5 bases). The V end was cut by 4 bases, the J end by 2 bases, with 10 bases between. Germline V lookup: CDR1 MNHNS, CDR2 SASEGT. The CDR3 has 14 residues. The chain's CDR3 is CASSGQTFTDTQYF. In DNA, the CDR3 is TGTGCCAGCAGTGGACAGACTTTCACAGATACGCAGTATTTT.

This rearrangement joins TRBV30 to TRBJ2-1, with a tentative D call TRBD1 (5 bases). V was trimmed by 8 bases and J by 4 bases, leaving 12 bases between them. Germline values: CDR1 GTSNPN, CDR2 SVGIG (reference sequence). The CDR3 has 12 amino acids. The CDR3: CASDSYYNEQFF. CDR3 DNA sequence: TGTGCCAGTGACAGCTATTACAATGAGCAGTTCTTC.

As DNA, the CDR3 is TGTGCCAGCAAAGCTAGCGCGCAAGAGACCCAGTACTTC. Translated: CASKASAQETQYF. The chain links TRBV2 to TRBJ2-5; TRBD2 is a possible D gene (6 bases). The CDR3 loop spans 13 amino acids. CDR1 is SNHLY and CDR2 is FYNNEI in the germline V gene. V lost 7 bases and J lost 2, with 11 bases in between.

This clone has just a few counts. V and J are TRBV7-4 and TRBJ2-3; 11 nucleotides match TRBD2. The junction had 10 bases not matched to a gene; V was cut back by 5 bases and J by 3 bases. CDR1 and CDR2 (germline): SGHVT, SQSDAQ. The CDR3 totals 17 residues. As DNA, the CDR3 is TGTGCCAGCAGCCCGATCCATACTAGCGGGAGAACAGATACGCAGTATTTT. As protein: CASSPIHTSGRTDTQYF.

The rearrangement uses TRBV15 and TRBJ2-5; tentative D call: TRBD2 (5 bases). The CDR3 spans 16 residues. Germline V gives CDR1 LNHNV, CDR2 YYDKDF (reference sequence). Trimming removed 5 bases at V and 2 bases at J, with 18 bases between. The CDR3 loop reads CATSGKDSIDQETQYF. The CDR3 DNA is TGTGCCACCAGCGGTAAGGACTCCATAGATCAAGAGACCCAGTACTTC.

This chain's CDR3 is CASSLTSGGYEQFF. Here the CDR3 DNA reads TGTGCCAGCAGCTTAACTAGCGGGGGGTATGAGCAGTTCTTC. The V gene is TRBV7-2, the J gene TRBJ2-1; TRBD2 matches 12 bases. The J segment lost 8 bases and the V segment lost 2 bases, leaving 1 base of the junction unmatched. CDR1 and CDR2 (germline): SGHTA, FQGNSA. The CDR3 extends over 14 amino acids.

This clone showed up just once. This chain joins TRBV19 and TRBJ1-2; no clear D gene. Germline V CDR1 and CDR2: LNHDA, SQIVND (reference sequence). The ends were cut back, 9 bases at V and 2 bases at J, with 13 bases in the middle. The CDR3 runs 13 residues. The CDR3 sequence: CASQPGSNYGYTF. The CDR3 coding sequence is TGTGCCAGCCAGCCGGGGAGCAACTATGGCTACACCTTC.

The chain employs TRBV2 and TRBJ2-7; 10 bases fit TRBD2. The CDR3 extends over 14 amino acids. From germline, CDR1 is SNHLY and CDR2 FYNNEI. V dropped 6 bases and J dropped 3; count of bases not matched to a gene: 5. The CDR3 sequence: CASRRTSGYYEQYF. CDR3 nucleotide sequence: TGTGCCAGCAGGAGGACTAGCGGTTACTACGAGCAGTACTTC.

The chain recombines TRBV10-3 with TRBJ2-7; 7 bases align to TRBD1. Germline V gene lookup returns CDR1 ENHRY and CDR2 SYGVKD. V gave up 2 bases and J gave up 2 bases; unmatched junction bases: 6. The CDR3 sequence is 15 residues long. CDR3: CAISEPRGQTYEQYF. In DNA, the CDR3 is TGTGCCATCAGTGAGCCAAGGGGACAGACCTACGAGCAGTACTTC.

Details on this clone: Its ends do not fully match the called genes, so a read error is possible. The chain employs TRBV9 and TRBJ1-2; 7 nucleotides line up with TRBD1. The V gene's germline CDR1 is SGDLS and CDR2 YYNGEE. This CDR3 has 12 amino acids. As DNA, the CDR3 is TGTGCCAGCAGCTCCCACAGGGGAACCGAAGTTTTC. This sequence encodes CASSSHRGTEVF. The full variable domain, in which reference TRBV9 and TRBJ1-2 provide the parts outside the CDR3, is DSGVTQTPKHLITATGQRVTLRCSPRSGDLSVYWYQQSLDQGLQFLIQYYNGEERAKGNILERFSAQQFPDLHSELNLSSLELGDSALYFCASSSHRGTEVFGSGTRLTVV.

This clone has only a few counts. The V call is TRBV6-5, the J call TRBJ1-4; D possibly corresponds to TRBD1 (6 bases). Trimming stripped 6 bases from V and 0 bases from J, with 11 bases between. The V gene's germline CDR1 is MNHEY and CDR2 SVGAGI. The CDR3 has 15 amino acids. CDR3 sequence reads: CASSAQGSTNEKLFF. The CDR3 bases are TGTGCCAGCAGCGCACAGGGTTCAACTAATGAAAAACTGTTTTTT.

J is TRBJ1-2 and V is TRBV29-1; 11 positions match TRBD1. Germline-derived CDR1 and CDR2 are SQVTM and ANQGSEA. After removal of 2 bases from V and 8 bases from J, the junction contained 13 bases not matched to a gene. This CDR3 has 16 residues. CDR3: CSVESAWTGGDWGYTF. CDR3 bases: TGCAGCGTTGAAAGCGCCTGGACAGGGGGCGACTGGGGCTACACCTTC.

The chain joins TRBV5-4 to TRBJ2-7, with D maybe TRBD1 (5 bases). Germline lookup yields CDR1 SGHNT and CDR2 YYREEE (reference sequence). The CDR3 is 15 amino acids. Between the trimmed V and J ends, which lost 3 bases and 4 bases, there was a span of 17 bases. The CDR3 protein is CASSSGRGFRYEQYF. The CDR3 DNA sequence: TGTGCCAGCAGCTCCGGAAGGGGTTTTAGGTACGAGCAGTACTTC.

This sequence joins TRBV7-2 and TRBJ1-5, with 9 positions matching TRBD1. CDR3 size: 12 residues. Looked up from germline, CDR1 is SGHTA and CDR2 is FQGNSA. J lost 2 bases, V lost 11 bases, and 1 base had no gene match. This CDR3 reads CARDRGNQPQHF. The DNA for the CDR3 is TGTGCCCGGGACAGGGGCAATCAGCCCCAGCATTTT.

The count of this clone is one. The chain combines TRBV5-4 with TRBJ2-1; 8 nucleotides agree with TRBD2. Trimming at V came to 4 bases and at J to 6 bases, leaving 6 bases not matched to a gene. CDR1 and CDR2 (germline): SGHNT, YYREEE (reference sequence). The CDR3 is 14 amino acids. This CDR3 is CASSETSGSNEQFF. DNA of the CDR3: TGTGCCAGCAGCGAAACTAGCGGCTCCAATGAGCAGTTCTTC.

CDR3 sequence: CASSLIRGGTESYGYTF. As DNA, the CDR3 is TGTGCCAGCAGCTTGATTCGCGGGGGGACAGAAAGCTATGGCTACACCTTC. V and J are TRBV7-9 and TRBJ1-2; 7 bases are a match to TRBD1. V lost 3 bases and J lost 4; bases outside the gene matches: 14. The CDR3 loop spans 17 amino acids. CDR1 is SEHNR, CDR2 FQNEAQ, per germline (reference sequence).

The V call is TRBV5-1, the J call TRBJ1-4; TRBD1 might be the D (6 bases). The CDR3 runs 16 residues. Trimming took 0 bases from V and 2 from J, leaving 11 bases between them. Germline assignment: CDR1 SGHRS and CDR2 YFSETQ. CDR3 coding DNA: TGCGCCAGCAGCTTGGATCTGGGGGCTACTAATGAAAAACTGTTTTTT. Encoded protein: CASSLDLGATNEKLFF. The complete variable domain, with remaining parts taken from reference TRBV5-1 and TRBJ1-4, reads KAGVTQTPRYLIKTRGQQVTLSCSPISGHRSVSWYQQTPGQGLQFLFEYFSETQRNKGNFPGRFSGRQFSNSRSEMNVSTLELGDSALYLCASSLDLGATNEKLFFGSGTQLSVL.

J is TRBJ2-3 and V is TRBV11-2; 7 bases fit TRBD2. Germline V lookup: CDR1 SGHAT, CDR2 FQNNGV. The length of the CDR3 is 16 residues. J was trimmed by 2 bases and V by 9 bases; bases with no gene match: 14. The CDR3 DNA reads as TGTGCCAGTCTAGCGGCCGAACGATATGACACAGATACGCAGTATTTT. Amino acids: CASLAAERYDTDTQYF.